The present entry profiles one T cell receptor beta chain with its context. Its specificity is unknown. Sample time point: week 23, last vaccination. Every vaccine dose comprised 300 ug of mutant IDH1 20-mer peptide plus topical imiquimod. TCRdb's table, derived via immunoSEQ multiplex PCR, lists solely in-frame clones and lacks some. This table has around 39,000 clones, approximately 88% appearing once. This sample stems from a study of a mutant IDH1 vaccine in newly diagnosed glioma. About the study: Commencement of vaccination occurred 4-6 weeks following radiotherapy alone, or concurrently with temozolomide cycles.

There are 16 residues in the CDR3. Study-level results: Among all patients, vaccine-induced immune responses occurred in around 93%. Pseudoprogression showed no apparent link to changes in top peripheral T cell clonotypes.

The sequence derives from a woman aged 18-29 years with glioma. Some clones in this sample may be carry-over from other donors' samples. This material consisted of PBMCs, taken from a glioma patient whose treatment included an IDH1 peptide vaccine. The rearrangement uses TRBV21-1 and TRBJ1-3; the D call in the table, TRBD1, was not verified against the DNA. TRBV21-1 is annotated as a pseudogene. CDR3 bases: TGTGCCAGCAGCTCTCTGGGGACAGGCTCTGGAAACACCATATATTTT. Amino acid sequence: CASSSLGTGSGNTIYF.